This TCR beta chain was identified during a study of shared clonotypes between healthy human individuals. Study information: Each donor's CD4 naive and CD4 memory cells filled three plates apiece, CD8 naive two, and CD8 memory one. Study-level findings and limits: The naive CD4 repertoires of a handful of donors were compared, and around 4.9% of clonotypes were shared.

Profiling relied on immunoSEQ multiplex PCR, and the TCRdb table lists in-frame clones only, not all of them. The top ten clones hold 0.13% of a sample with millions of clones, roughly 95% of them seen once. As for this clone: Antigen specificity is unknown.

Nashville, Tennessee was home to all donors, each a Caucasian adult. Investigators divided CD4+ cells into CD45RA+ naive and CD45RA-negative memory subsets. After removal of 6 bases from V and 11 bases from J, the junction contained 10 bases not matched to a gene. CDR1 SNHLY and CDR2 FYNNEI come from the germline V gene. This CDR3 has 14 residues. The source of this sequence is a man aged 18 to 29 in good health. The sequencing sample was made of naive CD4+ T cells sorted from blood. Subset described: CD45RA+ positively selected. The chain carries TRBV2 and TRBJ1-6; 7 nucleotides agree with TRBD1. As DNA, the CDR3 is TGTGCCAGCAGCAGGGACAGCGACCGAGCACCCCTCCACTTT. Its protein is CASSRDSDRAPLHF.